Included here is one TCR beta chain sequence, with context. What it binds is not known. V dropped 5 bases and J dropped 6; count of bases not matched to a gene: 4. CDR1 is SQVTM, CDR2 ANQGSEA, per germline. The CDR3 loop spans 11 amino acids. Clones were read by immunoSEQ multiplex PCR, and TCRdb kept only the in-frame ones, dropping some. This sample has more than 100,000 clones, with 88% found just once. The entry originates in a study of cytomegalovirus exposure and HLA in healthy donors. Study-wide findings and caveats: Cytomegalovirus association was listed for 164 TCR beta chains.

The source of this sequence is a woman between 18 and 30 years old in good health and CMV-seropositive. The genes are TRBV29-1 and TRBJ2-7; 7 bases fit TRBD2. Sequenced material: PBMCs. The CDR3 reads CSVRRGFEQYF. CDR3 bases: TGCAGCGTTAGGCGGGGGTTCGAGCAGTACTTC.